This T cell receptor (beta chain) originates from a study of Graves' ophthalmopathy and Graves' hyperthyroidism. The study, taken as a whole, reports: Between ophthalmopathy and stable hyperthyroidism, a 13-signature model drew a separation with 87.88% sensitivity and roughly 78% specificity. The majority of expanded thyroid clonotypes above 0.001 frequency also occurred in blood.

This clonotype was seen once. Its antigen is currently unknown. Among the hyperthyroidism patients, all were newly diagnosed, aged 18 to 65, with under 2 months' duration. Among the exclusions were patients with other autoimmune diseases, uncontrolled infections, pregnancy or lactation. The CDR3 runs to 13 residues. Germline loops: CDR1 SNHLY, CDR2 FYNNEI. Trimming took off 5 bases at V and 7 bases at J, with 14 bases between the two ends. RNA transcripts served as template for amplifying TCR beta CDR3 sequences. HTBI primers were employed in first-round RT-PCR, then a second-round multiplex PCR followed. TCRdb reprocessed the multiplex PCR reads via MiXCR and lists one record per CDR3 protein. The sample records approximately 1.2 million distinct CDR3 sequences, approximately 35% being singletons.

The sample comprised peripheral blood or thyroid tissue (not recorded which). J is TRBJ1-1 and V is TRBV2, with D possibly matching TRBD1 (5 bases). This clonotype originated in an adult man with Graves' hyperthyroidism. The CDR3 reads CASSSGTSSEAFF. The CDR3 nucleotides read TGTGCCAGCAGTTCCGGGACCTCAAGTGAAGCTTTCTTT.